The entry below describes one T cell receptor beta chain. Only in-frame clones appear in the TCRdb table, and some are missing; sequencing was by immunoSEQ multiplex PCR. Among roughly 160,000 clones listed, more than 65% were seen once. The data derive from a study of blood T cell repertoires in COVID-19. The V end lost 7 bases, the J end lost 0 bases, and 13 bases lay between the germline ends. Germline V lookup: CDR1 SNHLY, CDR2 FYNNEI. The CDR3 spans 15 residues. Recovered status applied to Cohort 3 donors who had two consecutive negative PCRs. It also applied to those with clearance or with symptom resolution.

This sequence originates from a man aged 60 to 69 who had recovered from COVID-19. This chain links TRBV2 with TRBJ2-4, with a possible D match to TRBD1 (5 bases). Sequencing was performed on PBMCs or T cells enriched from blood (not recorded which). The CDR3 spells CASIGPGLAKNIQYF. The DNA of the CDR3 is TGTGCCAGCATCGGGCCAGGGCTAGCCAAAAACATTCAGTACTTC.